This T cell receptor (beta chain) derives from a study of cytomegalovirus exposure and HLA in healthy donors (dated by TCRdb to 2015 to 2018). Turning to the overall study: An earlier analysis of a few hundred of the donors reported 276 Gb of sequence data and 117 million unique TCR beta sequences obtained from 180 million or so T cells. Approximately 300 gigabases of sequencing data and roughly 80 million unique TCR sequences made up an early release that covered roughly 670 HLA-typed donors. The genetic ancestry cluster associated with self-reported Caucasian donors included 81% of the 300 to 450 genotyped donors. The study aimed to test whether signatures of past pathogen exposure could be identified by cataloging public T cell receptors. The T cell repertoires of some 700 subjects were profiled by immunosequencing and related to cytomegalovirus serostatus. A separate validation cohort of over a hundred different subjects was used in addition to the 666-subject first cohort. To predict cytomegalovirus infection status, the study combined high-throughput TCR immunosequencing, statistical association of individual TCRs with disease status, and machine learning. A later analysis re-examined previously published TCR beta repertoires from more than 550 donors and added high-resolution HLA genotyping to investigate patterns of TCR occurrence. Rather than using new phenotypic data, the later analysis identified candidate immune exposures from TCR beta sequences and from how often those sequences occurred across donors. An earlier analysis of around 580 of the donors used high-throughput TCR beta sequencing to judge whether each TCR beta V gene segment behaved as functional or pseudogenic. Donor age, sex, ethnicity and CMV serostatus were compiled alongside the repertoire data. A later genetic analysis took genome-wide SNP genotypes for about 55% of the 666 donors and used that subset as a discovery cohort. All discovery cohort repertoires had been generated using a single sequencing platform. Both class I and class II loci were covered by HLA typing, at four-digit resolution. The number of donors typed differed by locus, with about 629-640 for A, B, C, DRB1 and DQB1, more than 500 for DQA1, under 610 for DPA1, and roughly 450 for DPB1. Roughly five DR-DQ haplotypes were treated as single units for association and clustering because of strong linkage in the cohort. On average, around 240,000 unique TCR beta nucleotide sequences were sequenced per donor among more than 350 genotyped donors of the cohort, with 15% to 20% of those sequences being non-productive.

The cohort comprised 666 healthy bone marrow donors. At the time of sampling, every cohort member was nominally healthy, though immune exposures that went unrecorded were likely present. The donor tested CMV seronegative and was one of the 352 seronegative cohort members. Each donor provided a peripheral blood sample, and peripheral blood mononuclear cells were used for TCR beta sequencing. Genomic DNA extraction from the blood cell samples was performed with the Qiagen DNeasy Blood Extraction Kit. The paper as a whole reports these results and caveats: For the cohort, immune exposure information was limited to CMV serostatus. In vitro tests confirmed that a few of the cytomegalovirus-associated TCR beta chains recognize cytomegalovirus antigens. According to a later analysis, parvovirus B19, influenza, CMV and Epstein-Barr virus appeared linked to several top co-occurrence clusters. In a later genetic analysis, fewer N-insertions in productive TCRs were reported among donors in an Asian-associated ancestry cluster than the 666-donor mean. In a later analysis, the rate of TCR association differed among HLA loci, with DRB1 alleles having the most associated TCRs and HLA-C alleles having the fewest. Approximately 16 rarely observed V segments, including chromosome 9 orphons, were excluded from the earlier analysis of several hundred of the donors because counts were too low. A later analysis found that HLA-associated TCR beta chains were more clonally expanded and had lower generation probabilities than equally common non-associated chains. In this cohort, only TCR beta chains were sequenced, and detectable features were limited by the absence of alpha or paired-chain data. In a later genetic analysis, a missense DCLRE1C variant was associated with V-gene and J-gene trimming of TCR beta chains, and the association was replicated in an independent cohort. In a later analysis, most CMV-associated TCR beta chains were found to appear HLA-restricted, with HLA associations seemingly driven largely by CMV exposure. A cluster of highly shared sequence variants was judged likely to be a technical artifact of the sequencing pipeline. In the study, 164 TCR beta chains were listed as associated with cytomegalovirus. When HLA alleles, especially DR and DQ, strongly co-occurred, attributing TCR associations to individual alleles was difficult. Roughly uniform sequencing depth across donors was assumed in presence/absence analyses, although this assumption may not hold. HLA typing was unavailable for some donors at each locus, so association tests used only the typed subset. A further reported finding was that TCR beta sequences accurately predicted the HLA-A and HLA-B alleles for most subjects in the first cohort. Some IMGT-functional V segments, including TRBV6-2 and TRBV6-3, could not be distinguished by the 87-base-pair reads and were therefore excluded. Across donors, most TCR sequences were observed very rarely, whereas some public TCRs were present in many individuals. The authors suggested that the approach could potentially be generalized to other disease states and immunological phenotypes. At a false discovery rate of 0.05, a later analysis linked about 17,000 TCR beta sequences to specific HLA alleles. In an earlier analysis of a few hundred of the donors, most TCR beta V segments were observed in productive rearrangements about 90% or about 30% of the time, broadly matching IMGT annotations. Correlated functional status among segregating V segments might reflect linkage disequilibrium, but an unknown experimental factor could not be ruled out. Cytomegalovirus status was reported to be diagnosed by the classifier with high specificity and sensitivity in both the original and validation cohorts.

The library was obtained by the immunoSEQ multiplex PCR assay. The multiplex PCR relied on a mix of 60 forward primers for TCR Vbeta segments and 13 reverse primers for TCR Jbeta segments. A multiplex PCR assay on genomic DNA amplified the CDR3 region of rearranged TCR beta genes. Amplified TCR beta libraries were sequenced as 87-base-pair reads on the Illumina HiSeq System. The study's own analysis went as follows. A later analysis tallied approximately 87 million unique TCR beta chains across the 610 or so repertoires, and around 9.9 million of those chains were shared by two or more donors. Raw reads were error-corrected and collapsed into unique sequences with a nearest-neighbor algorithm that merged closely related sequences to remove PCR and sequencing errors. Alignment of CDR3 sequences to IMGT reference sequences was used to assign V, D and J gene segments. For a sequence to be retained, a match of at least six nucleotides to both a V gene segment and a J gene segment was required. Rearrangements were classified as productive when the CDR3 lacked stop codons and remained in frame with V and J, and all other rearrangements were classified as non-productive. Following IMGT convention, CDR3 was defined as the stretch from the second conserved V-encoded cysteine to the conserved J-encoded phenylalanine. The earlier analysis of 450 to 750 of the donors excluded any sequence lacking an unambiguous match to a single V gene segment. An earlier analysis of over 450 of the donors classified V segments as functional when productive rearrangements were above 56.7% and as segregating when the standard deviation between donors was above 5%. To diagnose cytomegalovirus status from the catalog of TCR beta chain sequences, a statistical classification framework was built. In a later analysis, TCR nucleotide sequences were compared against IMGT/GENE-DB human TR gene sequences so that V and J genes could be assigned. In a later analysis, CDR3 sequences and most-parsimonious VDJ recombination scenarios were assigned using the TCRdist pipeline. In a later analysis, each TCR beta chain was defined by its CDR3 amino acid sequence together with its V-gene family, and reads without a unique V-gene family were excluded. A later analysis removed several hundred highly shared, low-generation-probability nucleotide sequences to deal with suspected cross-contamination and a sequencing artifact. For each public chain, a later analysis derived a clonal expansion index from normalized ranks of inferred template counts within each repertoire. In a later analysis, generation probabilities were computed with a VDJ recombination model fitted to out-of-frame rearrangements, and the resulting probabilities were checked against IGoR. In a later analysis, TCR-TCR, TCR-HLA and TCR-CMV co-occurrence was scored with hypergeometric tests, and a repertoire-size bias correction was applied to TCR pairs. False discovery rates were estimated in a later analysis by permuting HLA or CMV assignments 20 times. In a later analysis, co-occurring TCRs were grouped with DBSCAN, and TCRdist sequence similarity was added when clustering was performed within HLA-allele-positive subsets. Repertoires with fewer than 30,000 or more than 120,000 public chains were left out of co-occurrence clustering, as were roughly five repertoires with anomalous nucleotide sharing. In its TCRdb copy, this immuneACCESS table keeps in-frame sequences only and misses some clones. Where compared with another copy, unresolved V genes explain less than half of these, and the others have no known cause. D and trimming were read from the DNA, whereas the V and J calls and clone size are those reported in that table. The sample records a few hundred thousand clones, 80% to 90% of which are singletons. 2.9% of the sample goes to the ten largest clones.

Regarding this clone: Its antigen has not been determined. Base-call qualities are not available, and no considerably larger clone is one nucleotide away.

CDR1 and CDR2, looked up from the germline V gene, are MDHEN and SYDVKM. The junction shows trimming of 3 bases on V and 6 bases on J, plus 9 bases between the germline ends. The CDR3 starts with the cysteine, ends with the phenylalanine, and has 12 residues. Of the read, only the CDR3 DNA is kept; its 36 bases are in frame from base 1. Recombination connected TRBV28 to TRBJ2-7; no D gene is confidently identified. This TCR was recovered from a man aged 25-40 years in good health and CMV-seronegative. The sample was PBMCs. CDR3 region: CASSFSFPEQYF. Read as DNA, the sequence is TGTGCCAGCAGTTTTAGCTTCCCCGAGCAGTACTTC. With the portions outside the CDR3 filled from the reference TRBV28 and TRBJ2-7 genes, the complete variable region becomes DVKVTQSSRYLVKRTGEKVFLECVQDMDHENMFWYRQDPGLGLRLIYFSYDVKMKEKGDIPEGYSVSREKKERFSLILESASTNQTSMYLCASSFSFPEQYFGPGTRLTVT.